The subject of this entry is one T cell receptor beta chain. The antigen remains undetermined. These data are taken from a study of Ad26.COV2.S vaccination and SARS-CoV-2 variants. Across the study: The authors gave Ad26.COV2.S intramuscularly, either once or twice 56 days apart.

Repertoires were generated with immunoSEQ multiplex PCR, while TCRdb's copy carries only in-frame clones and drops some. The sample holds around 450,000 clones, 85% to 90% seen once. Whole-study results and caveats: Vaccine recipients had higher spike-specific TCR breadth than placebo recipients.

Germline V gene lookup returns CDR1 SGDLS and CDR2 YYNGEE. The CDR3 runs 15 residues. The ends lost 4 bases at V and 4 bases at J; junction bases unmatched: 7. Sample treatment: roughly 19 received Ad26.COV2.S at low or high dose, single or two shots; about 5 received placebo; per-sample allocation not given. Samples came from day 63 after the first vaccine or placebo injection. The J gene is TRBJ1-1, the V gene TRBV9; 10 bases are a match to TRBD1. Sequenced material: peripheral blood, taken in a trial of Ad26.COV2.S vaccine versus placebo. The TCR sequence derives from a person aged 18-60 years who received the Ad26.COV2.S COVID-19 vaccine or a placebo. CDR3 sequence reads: CASSPPGQGFTEAFF. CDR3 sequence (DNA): TGTGCCAGCAGCCCTCCGGGACAGGGGTTCACTGAAGCTTTCTTT.